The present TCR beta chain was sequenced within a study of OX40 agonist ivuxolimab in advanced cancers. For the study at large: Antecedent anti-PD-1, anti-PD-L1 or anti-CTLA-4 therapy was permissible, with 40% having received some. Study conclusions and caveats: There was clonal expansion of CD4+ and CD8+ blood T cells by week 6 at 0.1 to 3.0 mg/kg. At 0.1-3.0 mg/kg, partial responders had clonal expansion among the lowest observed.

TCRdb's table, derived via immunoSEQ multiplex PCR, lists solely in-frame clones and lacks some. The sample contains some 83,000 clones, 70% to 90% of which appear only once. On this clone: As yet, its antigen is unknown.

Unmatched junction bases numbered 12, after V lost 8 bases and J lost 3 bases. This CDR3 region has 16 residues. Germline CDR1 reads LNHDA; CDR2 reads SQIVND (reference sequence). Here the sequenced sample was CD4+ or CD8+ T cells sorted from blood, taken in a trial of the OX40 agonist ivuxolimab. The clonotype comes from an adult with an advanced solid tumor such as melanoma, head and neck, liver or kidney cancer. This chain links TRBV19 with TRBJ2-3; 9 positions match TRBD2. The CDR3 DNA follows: TGTGCCAGTGGTCATACTAGCGGGTTGCGGACAGATACGCAGTATTTT. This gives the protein CASGHTSGLRTDTQYF.